Described below is a single TCR beta chain sequence and its context. Its antigen remains unidentified. The sample comes from a study of identical twins. Through template switching, a universal primer site was introduced, and the cDNA contained unique molecular identifiers. One entry per CDR3 protein, called by TCRdb with MiXCR from the 5' RACE reads. In the table there are around 500,000 distinct CDR3 sequences, around 14% of which are singletons. General study points: The study drew conclusions from cross-sectional statistical analysis, not from following the same donors.

CDR3 length: 15 residues. V was pared by 0 bases and J by 6 bases, with 7 bases of the junction left unmatched. Germline V gene sequence: CDR1 DFQATT, CDR2 SNEGSKA (reference sequence). Another study also made use of these data, one on yellow fever vaccine responses in identical twins.

The V gene is TRBV20-1, the J gene TRBJ1-5; 8 bases are shared with TRBD1. Sequenced sample: CD4+ T cells sorted from blood. The receptor's source is a woman between 18 and 30 years old in good health. The CDR3 protein is CSARDRQGAAQPQHF. The CDR3 DNA sequence: TGCAGTGCTAGAGATAGGCAGGGGGCGGCTCAGCCCCAGCATTTT.